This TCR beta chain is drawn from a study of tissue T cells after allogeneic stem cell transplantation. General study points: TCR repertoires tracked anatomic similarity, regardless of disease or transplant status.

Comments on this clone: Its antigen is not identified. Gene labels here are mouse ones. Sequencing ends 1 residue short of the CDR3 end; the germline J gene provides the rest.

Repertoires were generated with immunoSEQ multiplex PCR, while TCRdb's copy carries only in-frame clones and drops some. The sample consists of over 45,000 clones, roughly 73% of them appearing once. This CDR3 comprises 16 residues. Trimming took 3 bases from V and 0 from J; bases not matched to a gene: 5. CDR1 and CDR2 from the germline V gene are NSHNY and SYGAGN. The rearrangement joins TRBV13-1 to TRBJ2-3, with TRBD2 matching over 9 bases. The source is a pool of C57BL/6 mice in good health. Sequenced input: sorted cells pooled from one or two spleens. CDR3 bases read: TGTGCCAGCAGTGCCGGGACTGGGAGTAGTGCAGAAACGCTGTAT. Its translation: CASSAGTGSSAETLY. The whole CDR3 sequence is CASSAGTGSSAETLYF.